This is a list of T cell receptor beta chains from one sample in a study of blood T cell repertoires in COVID-19. Profiled with immunoSEQ multiplex PCR; TCRdb holds only in-frame clones, not every one. The sample has 130,000 or so clones, about 87% seen once. Sequenced: peripheral blood. The receptors here all came from a man between 45 and 60 years old with acute or convalescent COVID-19. Each CDR3 is given with its conserved first and last residue. A D gene is named only where the DNA matches it firmly. The size field is filled for only some rows; it gives once, few, many or a size class.

j_gene: TRBJ2-5; v_gene: TRBV7-8; len: 12; d_gene: NA; abundance: NA; CDR3nt: TGTGCCAGCAGCTTCTCCAGGGGGGCACAGTACTTC; CDR3aa: CASSFSRGAQYF
j_gene: TRBJ2-1; v_gene: TRBV6-5; len: 15; d_gene: TRBD1; abundance: NA; CDR3nt: TGTGCCAGCAGTTCCCCCGACAGGGGGCGTAGTGAGCAGTTCTTC; CDR3aa: CASSSPDRGRSEQFF
j_gene: TRBJ1-1; v_gene: TRBV7-2; len: 13; d_gene: NA; abundance: NA; CDR3nt: TGTGCCAGCAGCTCCGGAGTGGCCACCGAAGCTTTCTTT; CDR3aa: CASSSGVATEAFF
j_gene: TRBJ2-1; v_gene: TRBV10-3; len: 15; d_gene: TRBD2; abundance: once; CDR3nt: TGTGCCATCAGTCGACTAGCGGGTGGCACGAATGAGCAGTTCTTC; CDR3aa: CAISRLAGGTNEQFF
j_gene: TRBJ2-7; v_gene: TRBV18; len: 12; d_gene: NA; abundance: NA; CDR3nt: TGTGCCAGCTTTGGCGGGGTCGACGAGCAGTACTTC; CDR3aa: CASFGGVDEQYF
j_gene: TRBJ2-2; v_gene: TRBV9; len: 17; d_gene: TRBD2; abundance: NA; CDR3nt: TGTGCCAGCAGCGTACTAGCGGGGGGGGTTGGCCCCGGGGAGCTGTTTTTT; CDR3aa: CASSVLAGGVGPGELFF
j_gene: TRBJ1-1; v_gene: TRBV2; len: 14; d_gene: NA; abundance: NA; CDR3nt: TGTGCCAGCAAGCTAGAGGACATGAACACTGAAGCTTTCTTT; CDR3aa: CASKLEDMNTEAFF
j_gene: TRBJ1-1; v_gene: TRBV7-3; len: 14; d_gene: NA; abundance: NA; CDR3nt: TGTGCCAGCAGCAAAGGCGGGGAGGAGGCTGAAGCTTTCTTT; CDR3aa: CASSKGGEEAEAFF
j_gene: TRBJ2-1; v_gene: TRBV5-1; len: 14; d_gene: NA; abundance: NA; CDR3nt: TGCGCCAGCCGGACGAGAGGCGGGTACAATGAGCAGTTCTTC; CDR3aa: CASRTRGGYNEQFF
j_gene: TRBJ1-5; v_gene: TRBV6-5; len: 15; d_gene: NA; abundance: NA; CDR3nt: TGTGCCAGCAGGGAGCTACTGATTAGCAATCAGCCCCAGCATTTT; CDR3aa: CASRELLISNQPQHF
j_gene: TRBJ1-4; v_gene: TRBV6-6; len: 14; d_gene: NA; abundance: NA; CDR3nt: TGTGCCAGCACTAATGCACAGGGAAATGAAAAACTGTTTTTT; CDR3aa: CASTNAQGNEKLFF
j_gene: TRBJ2-2; v_gene: TRBV9; len: 15; d_gene: NA; abundance: NA; CDR3nt: TGTGCCAGCTCCGGGACAAAGGGCTGGGACGGGGAGCTGTTTTTT; CDR3aa: CASSGTKGWDGELFF
j_gene: TRBJ1-1; v_gene: TRBV5-4; len: 16; d_gene: NA; abundance: NA; CDR3nt: TGTGCCAGCAGCCAGGGGAAAGGGGTGATGAACACTGAAGCTTTCTTT; CDR3aa: CASSQGKGVMNTEAFF
j_gene: TRBJ2-3; v_gene: TRBV2; len: 14; d_gene: TRBD1; abundance: once; CDR3nt: TGTGCCAGCGCAAGGGACAGGAGCACAGATACGCAGTATTTT; CDR3aa: CASARDRSTDTQYF